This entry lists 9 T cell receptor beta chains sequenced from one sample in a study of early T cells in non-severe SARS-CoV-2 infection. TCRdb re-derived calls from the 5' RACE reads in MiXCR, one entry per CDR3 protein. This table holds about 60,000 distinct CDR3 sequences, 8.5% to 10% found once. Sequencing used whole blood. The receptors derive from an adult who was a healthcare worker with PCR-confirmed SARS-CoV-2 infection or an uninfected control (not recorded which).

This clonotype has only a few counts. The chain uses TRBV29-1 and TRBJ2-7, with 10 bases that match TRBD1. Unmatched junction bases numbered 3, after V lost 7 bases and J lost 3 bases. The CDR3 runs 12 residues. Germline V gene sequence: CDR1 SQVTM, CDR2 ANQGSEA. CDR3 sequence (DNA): TGCAGCGCCCGGACAGGGGGCTACGAGCAGTACTTC. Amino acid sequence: CSARTGGYEQYF.

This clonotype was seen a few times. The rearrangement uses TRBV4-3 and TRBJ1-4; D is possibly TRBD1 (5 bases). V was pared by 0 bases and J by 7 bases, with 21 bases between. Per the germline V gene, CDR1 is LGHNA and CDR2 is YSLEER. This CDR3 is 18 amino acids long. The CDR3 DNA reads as TGCGCCAGCAGCCAAGATAGGGCAGGGCATTTTGGTGGTGAAAAACTGTTTTTT. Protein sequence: CASSQDRAGHFGGEKLFF.

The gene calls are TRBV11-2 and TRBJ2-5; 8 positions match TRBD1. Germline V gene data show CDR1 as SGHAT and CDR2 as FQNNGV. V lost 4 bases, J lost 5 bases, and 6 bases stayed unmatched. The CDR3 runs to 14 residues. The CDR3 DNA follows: TGTGCCAGCAGCTCCCACAGGGGGTCGGAGACCCAGTACTTC. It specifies CASSSHRGSETQYF.

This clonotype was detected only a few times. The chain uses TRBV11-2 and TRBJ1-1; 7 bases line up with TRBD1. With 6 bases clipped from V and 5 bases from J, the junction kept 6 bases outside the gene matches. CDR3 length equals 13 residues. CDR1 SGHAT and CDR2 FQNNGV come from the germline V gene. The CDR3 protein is CASRGGRGTEAFF. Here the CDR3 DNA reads TGTGCCAGCAGAGGGGGCAGGGGGACTGAAGCTTTCTTT.

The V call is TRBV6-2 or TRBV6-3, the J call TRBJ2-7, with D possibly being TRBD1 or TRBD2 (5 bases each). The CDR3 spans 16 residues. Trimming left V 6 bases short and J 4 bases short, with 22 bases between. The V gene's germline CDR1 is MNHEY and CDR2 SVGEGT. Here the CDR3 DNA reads TGTGCCAGCAGACCGGGTGGGGGAATCAACAGGTACGAGCAGTACTTC. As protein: CASRPGGGINRYEQYF.

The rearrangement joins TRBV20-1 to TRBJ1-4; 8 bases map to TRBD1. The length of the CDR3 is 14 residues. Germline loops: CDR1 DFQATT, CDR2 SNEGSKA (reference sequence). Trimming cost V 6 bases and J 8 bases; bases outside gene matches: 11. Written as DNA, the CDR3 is TGCAGTGCGGGGTTGACAGGGGTTCGGGAAAAACTGTTTTTT. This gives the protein CSAGLTGVREKLFF.

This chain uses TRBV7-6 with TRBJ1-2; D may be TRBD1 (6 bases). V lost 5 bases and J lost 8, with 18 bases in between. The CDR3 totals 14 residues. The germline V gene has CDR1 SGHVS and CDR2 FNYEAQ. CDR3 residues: CASSPTPGAGGYTF. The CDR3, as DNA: TGTGCCAGCAGCCCAACTCCAGGGGCTGGCGGCTACACCTTC.

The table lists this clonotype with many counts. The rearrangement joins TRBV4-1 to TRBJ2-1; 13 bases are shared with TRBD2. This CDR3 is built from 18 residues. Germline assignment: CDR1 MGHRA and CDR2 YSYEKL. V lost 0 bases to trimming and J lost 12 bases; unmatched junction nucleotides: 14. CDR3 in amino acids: CASSQDGGGTSGTDRQFF. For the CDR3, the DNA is TGCGCCAGCAGCCAAGACGGGGGAGGGACTAGCGGGACTGACAGGCAGTTCTTC.

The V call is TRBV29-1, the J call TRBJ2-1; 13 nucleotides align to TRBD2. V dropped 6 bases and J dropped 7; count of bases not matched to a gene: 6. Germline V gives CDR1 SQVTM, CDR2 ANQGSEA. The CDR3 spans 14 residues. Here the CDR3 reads CSVRLAGGYNEQFF. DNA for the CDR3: TGCAGCGTCCGACTAGCGGGAGGTTATAATGAGCAGTTCTTC.